The 19 T cell receptor beta chains listed next were all sequenced from one sample in a study of identical twins. TCRdb recomputed calls from the 5' RACE reads with MiXCR, one row per CDR3 protein. The data contain about 530,000 distinct CDR3 sequences, about 20% of them singletons. The same specimen was also included in a second study, on yellow fever vaccine responses in identical twins.

The sample consisted of CD4+ T cells sorted from blood. These receptors came from a woman aged 18-29 years in good health.

This chain connects TRBV3-1 to TRBJ1-1, with D uncertain. V lost 6 bases and J lost 1, with 9 bases in between. CDR1 and CDR2 (germline): LGHDT, YNNKEL (reference sequence). The CDR3 runs 13 residues. In DNA form, the CDR3 reads TGTGCCAGCAGGTCGACACAGAACACTGAAGCTTTCTTT. It translates to CASRSTQNTEAFF.

The sample holds a few counts of this clonotype. The chain links TRBV9 to TRBJ2-7, with D unresolved. The ends were cut back, 4 bases at V and 0 bases at J, with 11 bases in the middle. The CDR3 length is 14 residues. Germline V lookup: CDR1 SGDLS, CDR2 YYNGEE. CDR3 nucleotide sequence: TGTGCCAGCAGCCCCCGACATCCCTCCTACGAGCAGTACTTC. Encoded protein: CASSPRHPSYEQYF.

The chain recombines TRBV20-1 with TRBJ2-7; tentative D call: TRBD1 (5 bases). CDR1 is DFQATT and CDR2 is SNEGSKA in the germline V gene (reference sequence). The CDR3 has 11 residues. Trimming took 7 bases from V and 3 from J, leaving 10 bases between them. DNA of the CDR3: TGCAGTGTAGGGGCTTTCTACGAGCAGTACGTC. Its translation is CSVGAFYEQYV.

The rearrangement uses TRBV12-3 or TRBV12-4 and TRBJ2-7; D is unclear. Trimming cost V 6 bases and J 4 bases, with 22 bases left between them. This CDR3 region has 16 residues. The DNA of the CDR3 is TGTGCCAGCAGACCCACGGGCTATTCAGAGACATACGAGCAGTACTTC. It is translated as CASRPTGYSETYEQYF.

The CDR3 loop reads CSAPDPGQFF. DNA for the CDR3: TGCAGTGCACCGGACCCTGGGCAGTTCTTC. The rearrangement joins TRBV20-1 to TRBJ2-1; D is unclear. Germline CDR1 is DFQATT and CDR2 is SNEGSKA (reference sequence). The CDR3 extends over 10 amino acids. Between the trimmed V and J ends, which lost 6 bases and 12 bases, there was a span of 12 bases.

The table lists this clonotype with a few counts. The V call is TRBV7-6, the J call TRBJ1-1; tentatively, D is TRBD1 (5 bases). CDR1 and CDR2 (germline): SGHVS, FNYEAQ. The CDR3 has 14 residues. V gave up 3 bases and J gave up 4 bases, with 12 bases separating them. In nucleotides, the CDR3 is TGTGCCAGCAGCTTGCAGGGTCGGGTCACTGAAGCTTTCTTT. This encodes CASSLQGRVTEAFF.

The V call is TRBV9, the J call TRBJ2-1; possible D gene TRBD1, 5 bases. V was cut by 4 bases and J by 6 bases, with 17 bases left in between. The CDR3 consists of 15 residues. Germline V CDR1 and CDR2: SGDLS, YYNGEE. The CDR3: CASSPNGAFSNEQFF. Here the CDR3 DNA reads TGTGCCAGCAGCCCCAATGGGGCATTCTCCAATGAGCAGTTCTTC.

This clonotype was detected a few times. The DNA of the CDR3 is TGCGCCAGCAGCCAAGATGTTGGCGGGAGTTCGTCCTACAATGAGCAGTTCTTC. Its protein is CASSQDVGGSSSYNEQFF. This chain connects TRBV4-1 to TRBJ2-1; TRBD2 agrees at 7 bases. This CDR3 region has 18 residues. The germline gives CDR1 MGHRA, CDR2 YSYEKL. V lost 0 bases, J lost 1 base, and 9 bases stayed unmatched.

V gene TRBV6-2 or TRBV6-3 combines with J gene TRBJ2-1, with 9 bases identical to TRBD2. V shed 4 bases and J 0 bases; nucleotides not matched to a gene: 4. Per the germline V gene, CDR1 is MNHEY and CDR2 is SVGEGT. The CDR3 spans 16 residues. CDR3 sequence (DNA): TGTGCCAGCAGTTCCCCTAGCGGGGCCTCCTACAATGAGCAGTTCTTC. Translating gives CASSSPSGASYNEQFF.

J is TRBJ2-2 and V is TRBV19; D may be TRBD1 (6 bases). This CDR3 spans 14 amino acids. Germline V gives CDR1 LNHDA, CDR2 SQIVND (reference sequence). Trimming cost V 6 bases and J 4 bases, with 12 bases left between them. CDR3 in DNA: TGTGCCAGTAGAAACAGGGAATTCACCGGGGAGCTGTTTTTT. Its translation is CASRNREFTGELFF.

This clonotype was observed a handful of times. This chain connects TRBV12-3 or TRBV12-4 to TRBJ2-7, with 9 bases matching TRBD2. The CDR3 spans 15 residues. The V gene end was trimmed by 6 bases and the J gene end by 3 bases; junction bases not matched to a gene: 9. CDR3 loop: CASSETSGRHYEQYV. The CDR3 DNA sequence: TGTGCCAGCAGCGAGACTAGCGGACGTCACTACGAGCAGTACGTC.

The chain joins TRBV28 to TRBJ2-3; D may be TRBD1 (6 bases). The CDR3 runs 16 residues. V shed 8 bases and J shed 0 bases, with 18 bases lying between them. CDR1 and CDR2 (germline): MDHEN, SYDVKM. CDR3 sequence reads: CASSLTGLLSTDTQYF. The CDR3 DNA reads TGTGCCAGCTCCCTGACAGGCCTACTTAGCACAGATACGCAGTATTTT.

The CDR3 coding sequence is TGTGCCAGCGGGTCCAGGGTCGGGTCACCCCTCCACTTT. It codes for CASGSRVGSPLHF. The chain links TRBV6-2 or TRBV6-3 to TRBJ1-6, with a tentative D call TRBD1 (5 bases). Germline V lookup: CDR1 MNHEY, CDR2 SVGEGT. This CDR3 is built from 13 residues. V lost 8 bases and J 10 bases, leaving 15 bases between the germline ends.

The V call is TRBV5-5, the J call TRBJ2-7; 15 nucleotides match TRBD2. V trimming: 4 bases; J trimming: 3 bases; junction bases outside the gene matches: 2. This CDR3 comprises 15 residues. Per germline, CDR1 SGHKS and CDR2 YYEKEE (reference sequence). The CDR3 region has the DNA TGTGCCAGCAGCGGGGGACTAGCGGGAGGCTACGAGCAGTACTTC. Its protein is CASSGGLAGGYEQYF.

The chain has TRBV20-1 and TRBJ2-1; no firm D call. The CDR3 spans 14 residues. CDR1 is DFQATT, CDR2 SNEGSKA, per germline (reference sequence). V was pared by 1 base and J by 1 base, with 8 bases between. Here the CDR3 reads CSARASASYNEQFF. In DNA, the CDR3 is TGCAGTGCTAGAGCCAGCGCTTCCTACAATGAGCAGTTCTTC.

This clonotype turned up a few times. The chain joins TRBV5-1 to TRBJ2-1, with 7 bases identical to TRBD2. This CDR3 region has 14 residues. V was pared by 4 bases and J by 10 bases, with 11 bases of the junction left unmatched. The germline gives CDR1 SGHRS, CDR2 YFSETQ. The CDR3 DNA reads as TGCGCCAGCAGCCGAGGTGGTTTGGGAGGGGAGCAGTTCTTC. It specifies CASSRGGLGGEQFF. Full variable domain (remainder filled in from reference TRBV5-1 and TRBJ2-1): KAGVTQTPRYLIKTRGQQVTLSCSPISGHRSVSWYQQTPGQGLQFLFEYFSETQRNKGNFPGRFSGRQFSNSRSEMNVSTLELGDSALYLCASSRGGLGGEQFFGPGTRLTVL.

This clonotype was recorded a few times. The chain carries TRBV10-3 and TRBJ2-1, with D maybe TRBD2 (6 bases). Trimming removed 4 bases from V and 1 base from J, with 14 bases in between. The length of the CDR3 is 16 residues. Per germline, CDR1 ENHRY and CDR2 SYGVKD. CDR3: CAISGVSGDSYNEQFF. The CDR3 bases are TGTGCCATCAGTGGGGTTAGCGGAGATTCCTACAATGAGCAGTTCTTC.

This chain links TRBV19 with TRBJ2-1; D may be TRBD2 (6 bases). The CDR3 sequence is 17 residues long. Germline V gene data show CDR1 as LNHDA and CDR2 as SQIVND (reference sequence). V lost 4 bases, J lost 0 bases, and 16 bases lay in between. CDR3 sequence (DNA): TGTGCCAGTAGTACCCCCGGGGGACCGAGCTCCTACAATGAGCAGTTCTTC. Translating gives CASSTPGGPSSYNEQFF.

This clonotype was seen a few times. The V gene is TRBV11-3, the J gene TRBJ2-2; D not resolved. Trimming cost V 5 bases and J 1 base, with 8 bases left between them. Germline-derived CDR1 and CDR2 are SGHNT and YENEEA. This CDR3 has 14 residues. The CDR3 sequence is CASSLELNTGELFF. CDR3 DNA: TGTGCCAGCAGCCTCGAACTGAACACCGGGGAGCTGTTTTTT.